This T cell receptor (beta chain) appears in the sequencing data of a study of PD-1 blockade in classical Hodgkin lymphoma. Findings and caveats of the study: A significant rise in TCR diversity by C4D1 was seen for CD4+ but not CD8+ cells. Diminished baseline TCR diversity has been reported in newly diagnosed patients relative to healthy donors. Baseline diversity in complete responders resembled that of newly diagnosed patients.

The V end lost 8 bases, the J end lost 7 bases, and 21 bases lay between the germline ends. CDR1 and CDR2 (germline): WSHSY, SAAADI. The CDR3 extends over 15 amino acids. As to this clone: Its target is unknown.

Repertoires were generated with immunoSEQ multiplex PCR, while TCRdb's copy carries only in-frame clones and drops some. Here the sample spans 46,000 or so clones, 73% being singletons. Every patient experienced relapse after autologous stem cell transplantation, and brentuximab vedotin exposure varied. Patients' outcomes at their best amounted to complete response, partial response or progressive disease. This receptor was identified in a human donor with classical Hodgkin lymphoma. This material consisted of peripheral blood mononuclear cells (PBMCs), taken at baseline. The rearrangement joins TRBV10-2 to TRBJ2-1; D possibly uses TRBD1 or TRBD2 (5 bases each). DNA for the CDR3: TGCGCCAGCTCCCCTCCAGGGAACGGGGCAAATGAGCAGTTCTTC. Encoded protein: CASSPPGNGANEQFF.